These 23 T cell receptor beta chains originate from one sample sequenced in a study of CD8+ T cells in alopecia areata. The sample's treatment: oral pan-JAK inhibitor, 5-10 mg twice daily. Extraction of RNA preceded its reverse transcription into cDNA, which served as the sequencing template. Assay: immunoSEQ multiplex PCR; the TCRdb copy retains only in-frame clones and omits some. The sample carries approximately 65,000 clones, more than 45% recorded once. Sequencing was performed on CD8+ T cells sorted from blood, taken at approximately week 37, from a patient treated with tofacitinib. The receptors here all came from a human donor with alopecia areata.

The rearrangement uses TRBV7-2 and TRBJ2-7, with unresolved D. CDR1 is SGHTA and CDR2 is FQGNSA in the germline V gene. This CDR3 is 14 amino acids long. V gave up 5 bases and J gave up 2 bases, with 13 bases separating them. The CDR3 region has the DNA TGTGCCAGCAGCCCTGGCCAGCGACCCTACGAGCAGTACTTC. Encoded protein: CASSPGQRPYEQYF.

The chain combines TRBV9 with TRBJ2-7, with 7 nucleotides matching TRBD2. CDR1 SGDLS and CDR2 YYNGEE come from the germline V gene. The junction had 8 bases not matched to a gene; V was cut back by 1 base and J by 4 bases. The CDR3 is 15 amino acids. CDR3 region: CASSVSSGIGYEQYF. The CDR3 nucleotides are TGTGCCAGCAGCGTATCAAGCGGGATCGGGTACGAGCAGTACTTC.

The chain employs TRBV6-7 and TRBJ2-3; D is undetermined. TRBV6-7 is placed among ORFs of uncertain function. V lost 10 bases, J lost 5 bases, and 7 bases lay in between. The CDR3 sequence is 10 residues long. CDR3 nucleotide sequence: TGTGCCAACTATCGAGATACGCAGTATTTT. This gives the protein CANYRDTQYF.

The J gene is TRBJ2-1, the V gene TRBV9; 13 bases map to TRBD2. CDR1 SGDLS and CDR2 YYNGEE come from the germline V gene. The V gene end was trimmed by 3 bases and the J gene end by 8 bases; junction bases not matched to a gene: 8. The length of the CDR3 is 16 residues. DNA for the CDR3: TGTGCCAGCAGCGAAGGACTAGCGGGAGTTTATGATGAGCAGTTCTTC. Its translation: CASSEGLAGVYDEQFF.

The chain has TRBV9 and TRBJ2-7; the D is unclear. The CDR3 has 15 residues. V was trimmed by 0 bases and J by 3 bases, leaving 13 bases between them. CDR1 SGDLS and CDR2 YYNGEE come from the germline V gene. CDR3 protein: CASSVEVSERYEQYF. The CDR3, as DNA: TGTGCCAGCAGCGTAGAAGTATCTGAGCGCTACGAGCAGTACTTC.

This clone was seen only a few times. The gene calls are TRBV30 and TRBJ2-3; D is ambiguous. Trimming shortened V by 2 bases and J by 0 bases, and 6 bases separated the two germline ends. Per germline, CDR1 GTSNPN and CDR2 SVGIG (reference sequence). The length of the CDR3 is 13 residues. The CDR3 sequence: CAWSPWSTDTQYF. CDR3 bases: TGTGCCTGGAGTCCATGGAGCACAGATACGCAGTATTTT. Using reference TRBV30 and TRBJ2-3 for the parts outside the CDR3, the full variable domain is SQTIHQWPATLVQPVGSPLSLECTVEGTSNPNLYWYRQAAGRGLQLLFYSVGIGQISSEVPQNLSASRPQDRQFILSSKKLLLSDSGFYLCAWSPWSTDTQYFGPGTRLTVL.

The DNA for the CDR3 is TGTGCCACCAGCAGAGATCTCGGGGGTGGAAATGAGCAGTTCTTC. Its protein is CATSRDLGGGNEQFF. The chain joins TRBV15 to TRBJ2-1, with D possibly TRBD2 on 6 matching bases. Germline V gene data show CDR1 as LNHNV and CDR2 as YYDKDF (reference sequence). V lost 0 bases and J 7 bases, leaving 13 bases between the germline ends. This CDR3 region has 15 residues.

This chain uses TRBV30 with TRBJ1-1, with a tentative D call TRBD1 (5 bases). CDR3 length: 13 residues. Trimming removed 0 bases at V and 7 bases at J, with 12 bases between. Germline V lookup: CDR1 GTSNPN, CDR2 SVGIG (reference sequence). Written as DNA, the CDR3 is TGTGCCTGGAGTGTGGGGCAGAGCTTTGAAGCTTTCTTT. It codes for CAWSVGQSFEAFF.

This clone occurred a few times. The chain links TRBV29-1 to TRBJ2-5, with 8 positions matching TRBD2. CDR3 length: 15 residues. J was trimmed by 9 bases and V by 3 bases; bases with no gene match: 15. Germline V gene sequence: CDR1 SQVTM, CDR2 ANQGSEA. CDR3 DNA: TGCAGCGTTGACGGGAGGGCCACCCCGGGGGCGGCCCAGTACTTC. This codes for CSVDGRATPGAAQYF. Full variable domain (outside the CDR3, taken from reference TRBV29-1 and TRBJ2-5): SAVISQKPSRDICQRGTSLTIQCQVDSQVTMMFWYRQQPGQSLTLIATANQGSEATYESGFVIDKFPISRPNLTFSTLTVSNMSPEDSSIYLCSVDGRATPGAAQYFGPGTRLLVL.

On this clone: One junction end disagrees with the germline gene, perhaps due to a read error. This chain uses TRBV29-1 with TRBJ2-3; D unclear. This CDR3 spans 10 amino acids. The germline V gene has CDR1 SQVTM and CDR2 ANQGSEA. The CDR3 nucleotides are TGCAGCGTTGTTGTCGTAGGGCCCGTTTTT. Translated, it gives CSVVVVGPVF.

About this clone itself: Distinct nucleotide sequences in the sample also encode this CDR3. This sequence joins TRBV6-5 and TRBJ2-1, with a tentative D call TRBD2 (6 bases). CDR3 size: 14 residues. Trimming removed 4 bases at V and 1 base at J, with 8 bases between. Per germline, CDR1 MNHEY and CDR2 SVGAGI. The CDR3, as DNA: TGTGCCAGCAGTTCCAGCGGGTCCTACAATGAGCAGTTCTTC. Encoded protein: CASSSSGSYNEQFF.

The chain joins TRBV14 to TRBJ2-7; weak D call: TRBD2 (5 bases). Per the germline V gene, CDR1 is SGHDN and CDR2 is FVKESK. The CDR3 is 13 residues long. V was cut by 3 bases and J by 0 bases, with 6 bases left in between. Written as DNA, the CDR3 is TGTGCCAGCAGCCAGGGAGTCTCCTACGAGCAGTACTTC. This translates into CASSQGVSYEQYF.

The chain recombines TRBV9 with TRBJ2-3, with 11 bases matching TRBD2. CDR3 length equals 16 residues. V was pared by 2 bases and J by 1 base, with 3 bases of the junction left unmatched. CDR1 SGDLS and CDR2 YYNGEE come from the germline V gene. As DNA, the CDR3 is TGTGCCAGCAGCGTTAGCGGGAGGGCCGGCACAGATACGCAGTATTTT. Protein: CASSVSGRAGTDTQYF.

Regarding this clone: Other DNA sequences within the sample encode an identical CDR3. DNA of the CDR3: TGTGCCAGCTCACCACCGGACGGGAGGGCCTACAATGAGCAGTTCTTC. This translates into CASSPPDGRAYNEQFF. The chain uses TRBV18 and TRBJ2-1, with 8 bases lining up with TRBD2. Germline CDR1 KGHSH, CDR2 LQKENI. With V trimmed by 0 bases and J by 2 bases, 3 bases remained unmatched. The CDR3 runs 16 residues.

The chain links TRBV7-8 to TRBJ2-7; a weak D match, TRBD2 (6 bases). The length of the CDR3 is 13 residues. With 6 bases removed from V and 3 bases from J, the gap between germline ends came to 12 bases. Germline loops: CDR1 SGHVS, CDR2 FQNEAQ. CDR3 nucleotide sequence: TGTGCCAGCAGTCAGGCGGGGTACTACGAGCAGTACTTC. Translated: CASSQAGYYEQYF. The full variable domain, rest sourced from reference TRBV7-8 and TRBJ2-7, is GAGVSQSPRYKVAKRGQDVALRCDPISGHVSLFWYQQALGQGPEFLTYFQNEAQLDKSGLPSDRFFAERPEGSVSTLKIQRTQQEDSAVYLCASSQAGYYEQYFGPGTRLTVT.

The chain employs TRBV19 and TRBJ2-4; TRBD1 matches at 9 bases. This CDR3 contains 15 residues. With 3 bases clipped from V and 6 bases from J, the junction kept 6 bases outside the gene matches. CDR1 and CDR2 from the germline V gene are LNHDA and SQIVND (reference sequence). CDR3 protein: CASSIQDRGRNIQYF. DNA for the CDR3: TGTGCCAGTAGTATCCAGGACAGGGGAAGAAACATTCAGTACTTC.

This clone turned up a few times. The rearrangement joins TRBV29-1 to TRBJ2-7; unclear D gene. The germline gives CDR1 SQVTM, CDR2 ANQGSEA. This CDR3 contains 10 residues. Between the trimmed V and J ends, which lost 4 bases and 5 bases, there was a span of 6 bases. As DNA, the CDR3 is TGCAGCGTTGTAAGGGACGAGCAGTACTTC. Translating gives CSVVRDEQYF.

The V gene is TRBV6-5, the J gene TRBJ1-5; no reliable D call. Trimming took 0 bases from V and 2 from J, leaving 8 bases between them. There are 15 residues in the CDR3. CDR1 is MNHEY and CDR2 is SVGAGI in the germline V gene. CDR3 residues: CASSYSMSGNQPQHF. The DNA of the CDR3 is TGTGCCAGCAGTTACTCGATGTCGGGCAATCAGCCCCAGCATTTT.

The chain carries TRBV2 and TRBJ2-4; 8 nucleotides align to TRBD1. V was clipped by 6 bases and J by 7 bases; unmatched bases: 11. This CDR3 region has 15 residues. Germline assignment: CDR1 SNHLY and CDR2 FYNNEI. Here the CDR3 DNA reads TGTGCCAGCAGGAAGGACAGGGCGCCAGCGAACATTCAGTACTTC. Translation gives CASRKDRAPANIQYF.

V gene TRBV6-1 combines with J gene TRBJ2-7; D is unclear. The ends were cut back, 6 bases at V and 5 bases at J, with 11 bases in the middle. The CDR3 totals 12 residues. Germline loops: CDR1 MNHNS, CDR2 SASEGT. The CDR3 reads CASRPAVDEQYF. Written as DNA, the CDR3 is TGTGCCAGCAGGCCGGCGGTCGACGAGCAGTACTTC.

This chain connects TRBV29-1 to TRBJ2-1; 9 bases fit TRBD2. The CDR3 extends over 13 amino acids. CDR1 is SQVTM and CDR2 is ANQGSEA in the germline V gene. V lost 7 bases, J lost 5 bases, and 6 bases stayed unmatched. Here the CDR3 DNA reads TGCAGCGCTGCGACTAGCGGTGACAATGAGCAGTTCTTC. Protein sequence: CSAATSGDNEQFF.

The chain combines TRBV7-9 with TRBJ1-3; 7 nucleotides line up with TRBD1. Germline-derived CDR1 and CDR2 are SEHNR and FQNEAQ (reference sequence). The CDR3 loop spans 14 amino acids. V was clipped by 5 bases and J by 4 bases; unmatched bases: 5. The CDR3 here is CASSLQGSGNTIYF. The CDR3 DNA follows: TGTGCCAGCAGCCTACAGGGGTCCGGAAACACCATATATTTT.

The rearrangement links TRBV29-1 to TRBJ2-7, with 7 bases matching TRBD2. Trimming cost V 7 bases and J 1 base; bases outside gene matches: 10. The CDR3 sequence is 14 residues long. Germline V gives CDR1 SQVTM, CDR2 ANQGSEA. The DNA of the CDR3 is TGCAGCGGGATGGAAGGGAGGGGTTCCTACGAGCAGTACTTC. Its translation is CSGMEGRGSYEQYF.